The 4 T cell receptor beta chains presented below share a single source sample, sequenced in a study of T cell clonality in common variable immunodeficiency. Whole-study findings and limits: Fewer deletions and N-nucleotide insertions were reportedly seen in common variable immunodeficiency TCR beta sequences.

The antigens for these receptors are not known. Some clones are missing from TCRdb's copy, which holds only in-frame ones; the method was immunoSEQ multiplex PCR. Observed in the sample are more than 20,000 clones, none of them singletons. The source material was peripheral blood mononuclear cells. The receptors stem from a human donor with common variable immunodeficiency.

Only a few counts were recorded for this clone. Coverage ceases 3 residues before the CDR3 finishes, and the germline J gene fills in the end. V usage is TRBV7-3 and J usage is TRBJ2-3, with TRBD2 identical over 16 bases. This CDR3 comprises 16 residues. Germline V gene sequence: CDR1 SGHTA, CDR2 FQGTGA. With V trimmed by 3 bases and J by 5 bases, 2 bases remained unmatched. The CDR3 DNA, read in part, is TGTGCCAGCAGCTTGGGACTAGCGGGAGGGGGAGATACG. It codes for CASSLGLAGGGDT. The whole CDR3 protein reads CASSLGLAGGGDTQYF.

This clone showed up many times. Coverage ceases 3 residues before the CDR3 finishes, and the germline J gene fills in the end. The chain is built from TRBV20-1 and TRBJ2-2; TRBD1 matches 9 bases. Trimming took 4 bases from V and 6 from J; bases not matched to a gene: 9. Germline-derived CDR1 and CDR2 are DFQATT and SNEGSKA (reference sequence). The CDR3 contains 15 residues. This CDR3 reads CSAIGQGRLSGELFF. CDR3 DNA, as far as it was read: TGCAGTGCTATTGGACAGGGGCGACTATCCGGGGAG.

Notes on this clone: The sequence runs out 3 residues before the end of the CDR3; the remainder is reconstructed from the germline J gene. The gene calls are TRBV7-6 and TRBJ2-3; weak D call: TRBD2 (5 bases). The germline CDR1 and CDR2 sequences are SGHVS and FNYEAQ. V gave up 5 bases and J gave up 6 bases, with 18 bases separating them. This CDR3 region has 15 residues. The CDR3 protein is CASSRSTPPGDTQYF. The part of the CDR3 DNA that was read is TGTGCCAGCAGCCGATCCACACCGCCGGGGGATACG.

There are a few counts of this clone. An end of the junction differs from the germline gene, which may be a read error. From the germline J gene comes the end of the CDR3, since the read stops 3 residues before it. The chain combines TRBV7-9 with TRBJ2-7, with 9 bases that match TRBD1. Germline CDR1 SEHNR, CDR2 FQNEAQ (reference sequence). This CDR3 is 13 amino acids long. This CDR3 reads CSSSWDRAYEQYF. The DNA read from the CDR3 is TGTTCCAGCAGCTGGGACAGGGCCTACGAG.